The 3 T cell receptor beta chains in this list originate from one sample, sequenced in a study of vaccination effects on CD4 cells after COVID-19. Their antigen targets remain unknown. Having been cultured for roughly 9 days, the cells underwent CD4+ T cell isolation. BNT162b2 vaccine or mRNA-1273 vaccine was given to participants in two doses. Some clones are missing from TCRdb's copy, which holds only in-frame ones; the method was immunoSEQ multiplex PCR. Of tens of thousands of clones detected, around 70% appear once; the ten largest clones hold 2.2%. The sample in question was CD4+ T cells from PBMCs cultured without peptide, obtained after COVID-19 vaccination. The receptors were sampled from a human donor who received a COVID-19 vaccine.

V is TRBV6-5 and J is TRBJ2-2; maybe TRBD2 (6 bases). Germline CDR1 MNHEY, CDR2 SVGAGI. This CDR3 comprises 15 residues. V lost 8 bases and J 0 bases, leaving 13 bases between the germline ends. CDR3 bases: TGTGCCAGCTCTAGGGCGGGGACGAACACCGGGGAGCTGTTTTTT. Amino acid sequence: CASSRAGTNTGELFF.

The genes are TRBV11-2 and TRBJ2-1; D is unclear. The CDR3 has 14 residues. Trimming took 1 base from V and 8 from J, leaving 12 bases between them. The V gene's germline CDR1 is SGHAT and CDR2 FQNNGV. This CDR3 reads CASSLALVVDEQFF. The CDR3 coding sequence is TGTGCCAGCAGCTTAGCTTTGGTCGTAGATGAGCAGTTCTTC.

The chain joins TRBV19 to TRBJ1-4; D is undetermined. Germline V gives CDR1 LNHDA, CDR2 SQIVND (reference sequence). V gave up 4 bases and J gave up 0 bases, with 9 bases separating them. The CDR3 totals 15 residues. CDR3: CASSNQLPTNEKLFF. The DNA of the CDR3 is TGTGCCAGTAGTAATCAGCTCCCAACTAATGAAAAACTGTTTTTT.